This T cell receptor beta chain was sequenced during a study of blood T cell repertoires in COVID-19. Across the whole study: Whether acute or convalescent, the COVID-19 samples came from the United States, Italy and Spain. Sample material is recorded as cDNA or gDNA derived from T cells, B-cell-depleted T cells, or PBMCs.

Germline-derived CDR1 and CDR2 are MNHEY and SVGAGI. With 4 bases removed from V and 1 base from J, the gap between germline ends came to 13 bases. The CDR3 has 15 amino acids. In the study's own analysis: The assay estimated nucleated cells by amplifying reference gene primers. The method was immunoSEQ multiplex PCR; TCRdb's version includes in-frame clones alone and lacks a portion of them. Clone size and V and J calls were adopted from that table, with D and trimming inferred from the DNA. Of under 250,000 clones in the sample, approximately 80% were seen once. Sequenced input: peripheral blood. This sequence joins TRBV6-5 and TRBJ1-1; D gene unclear. The sequence came from a man aged 40-55 years with acute or convalescent COVID-19. The CDR3 reads CASSSPRGSNTEAFF. The CDR3, as DNA: TGTGCCAGCAGTTCACCGAGAGGGTCGAACACTGAAGCTTTCTTT.